The present TCR beta chain was sequenced within a study of T cell responses to AZD1222 COVID-19 vaccine. The V segment lost 1 base and the J segment 5 bases; nucleotides outside the gene matches: 8. This CDR3 region has 18 residues. The germline gives CDR1 LGHNA, CDR2 YNFKEQ. Here immunoSEQ multiplex PCR was the method, and the copy in TCRdb shows in-frame clones only, minus some. The table records about 270,000 clones, 90% to 95% of them present only once. Concerning this clone itself: What it recognizes is unknown.

Study outcomes and limitations: Spike-specific TCR breadth and depth were elevated following two AZD1222 doses.

Sequences were derived from peripheral blood, sampled 28 days after the second AZD1222 dose. The rearrangement joins TRBV4-2 to TRBJ2-3; 14 bases fit TRBD2. This sequence originates from an adult who received the AZD1222 COVID-19 vaccine. This CDR3 reads CASSQGPKGLAGEDTQYF. In nucleotides, the CDR3 is TGTGCCAGCAGCCAAGGGCCTAAGGGACTAGCGGGAGAAGATACGCAGTATTTT.